Listed here are 25 T cell receptor beta chains from one sample, sequenced in a study of spatial heterogeneity in lung cancer. TCRdb recomputed calls from the 5' RACE reads with MiXCR, one row per CDR3 protein. This repertoire shows around 60,000 distinct CDR3 sequences, less than 10% found once; its top ten account for around 16%. Time point noted: sample taken at primary tumor resection. Whole RNA was taken from tumor, nontumor lung or frozen PBMC; it was then sequenced unsorted. The material was PBMCs, obtained at surgery. These TCRs come from a female donor with early-stage non-small cell lung cancer.

The sample holds many counts of this clonotype. V gene TRBV10-3 combines with J gene TRBJ2-2; tentative D call: TRBD1 (5 bases). Germline V gene sequence: CDR1 ENHRY, CDR2 SYGVKD. The CDR3 spans 15 residues. V was cut by 3 bases and J by 1 base, with 9 bases left in between. CDR3 loop: CAISEAQGNTGELFF. In DNA form, the CDR3 reads TGTGCCATCAGTGAAGCGCAGGGGAACACCGGGGAGCTGTTTTTT.

This clonotype has a count of ten or more. V gene TRBV5-5 combines with J gene TRBJ1-1; 8 bases fit TRBD1. The V gene's germline CDR1 is SGHKS and CDR2 YYEKEE (reference sequence). CDR3 length equals 15 residues. J was trimmed by 4 bases and V by 2 bases; bases with no gene match: 7. The CDR3 reads CASSFIQGTGTEAFF. CDR3 nucleotide sequence: TGTGCCAGCAGCTTCATTCAGGGGACAGGCACTGAAGCTTTCTTT.

This clonotype was detected ten times or more. J is TRBJ1-1 and V is TRBV12-3 or TRBV12-4; a weak D match, TRBD1 (5 bases). The CDR3 is made up of 13 amino acids. V was clipped by 5 bases and J by 10 bases, with 17 bases between them. The CDR3 region is CASSPGPQRRAFF. CDR3 nucleotide sequence: TGTGCCAGCAGTCCAGGGCCCCAAAGGCGAGCTTTCTTT.

This clonotype was recorded a few times. The chain carries TRBV6-5 and TRBJ2-5; D might be TRBD1 (6 bases). In germline, CDR1 is MNHEY, CDR2 SVGAGI. With 1 base removed from V and 2 bases from J, the gap between germline ends came to 14 bases. This CDR3 comprises 16 residues. The CDR3 reads CASSYWGRDTQETQYF. CDR3 in DNA: TGTGCCAGCAGTTACTGGGGCCGGGACACACAAGAGACCCAGTACTTC.

This clonotype was seen at least ten times. V is TRBV7-2 and J is TRBJ2-1; 12 bases agree with TRBD1. The CDR3 length is 17 residues. The ends lost 3 bases at V and 9 bases at J; junction bases unmatched: 12. Germline lookup yields CDR1 SGHTA and CDR2 FQGNSA. The CDR3 region is CASSLTPSGTGGREQFF. The DNA for the CDR3 is TGTGCCAGCAGCTTGACGCCTTCCGGGACAGGGGGCCGTGAGCAGTTCTTC. The variable domain in full, completed from reference TRBV7-2 and TRBJ2-1, reads GAGVSQSPSNKVTEKGKDVELRCDPISGHTALYWYRQSLGQGLEFLIYFQGNSAPDKSGLPSDRFSAERTGGSVSTLTIQRTQQEDSAVYLCASSLTPSGTGGREQFFGPGTRLTVL.

Ten or more counts support this clonotype. The rearrangement uses TRBV20-1 and TRBJ2-3; TRBD1 might be the D (6 bases). Germline V gives CDR1 DFQATT, CDR2 SNEGSKA (reference sequence). This CDR3 region has 13 residues. Trimming left V 7 bases short and J 0 bases short, with 11 bases between. The CDR3 loop is CSGDGGSTDTQYF. Written as DNA, the CDR3 is TGCAGTGGCGATGGGGGCAGCACAGATACGCAGTATTTT.

This clonotype was seen a few times. J is TRBJ1-2 and V is TRBV3-1; unclear D gene. This CDR3 is built from 13 residues. The V gene lost 4 bases and the J gene lost 7 bases, with 13 bases spanning the gap. Germline assignment: CDR1 LGHDT and CDR2 YNNKEL (reference sequence). DNA of the CDR3: TGTGCCAGCAGCCCACGGGCCGCGGGTGGCTACACCTTC. Translated: CASSPRAAGGYTF.

This clonotype was counted ten times or more. This chain uses TRBV5-8 with TRBJ1-5, with 9 bases identical to TRBD1. With 6 bases clipped from V and 4 bases from J, the junction kept 8 bases outside the gene matches. CDR3 length equals 15 residues. Germline CDR1 reads SGHTS; CDR2 reads YDEGEE. The chain's CDR3 is CASIVPGQGNQPQHF. The CDR3 bases are TGTGCCAGCATCGTCCCGGGACAGGGTAATCAGCCCCAGCATTTT.

Many counts were recorded for this clonotype. V usage is TRBV5-6 and J usage is TRBJ2-7, with D uncertain. Germline CDR1 SGHDT, CDR2 YYEEEE. V lost 1 base and J 3 bases, leaving 11 bases between the germline ends. This CDR3 region has 14 residues. CDR3 nucleotides: TGTGCCAGCAGCTTGCGGTGGGGTCTCTACGAGCAGTACGTC. Its protein is CASSLRWGLYEQYV.

This clonotype was seen many times. The chain combines TRBV29-1 with TRBJ1-5; D perhaps matches TRBD1 (6 bases). Germline V gives CDR1 SQVTM, CDR2 ANQGSEA. CDR3 length: 13 residues. With 5 bases removed from V and 7 bases from J, the gap between germline ends came to 15 bases. CDR3 in amino acids: CSVKGEGGQPQHF. The CDR3 coding sequence is TGCAGCGTTAAGGGAGAGGGGGGCCAGCCCCAGCATTTT.

This clonotype was observed many times. This rearrangement joins TRBV7-3 to TRBJ1-2; weak D call: TRBD1 (5 bases). The CDR3 length is 14 residues. Germline-derived CDR1 and CDR2 are SGHTA and FQGTGA. V gave up 5 bases and J gave up 1 base, with 11 bases separating them. The CDR3 nucleotides read TGTGCCAGCAGCCCTGGGGGAGATAACTATGGCTACACCTTC. It is translated as CASSPGGDNYGYTF.

This clonotype was recorded at least ten times. The rearrangement links TRBV9 to TRBJ2-1, with 7 nucleotides matching TRBD1. This CDR3 is 17 amino acids long. V was clipped by 4 bases and J by 1 base; unmatched bases: 11. CDR1 SGDLS and CDR2 YYNGEE come from the germline V gene. In nucleotides, the CDR3 is TGTGCCAGCAGCAACCGACAGGGCCCCACTTCCTACAATGAGCAGTTCTTC. Amino acid sequence: CASSNRQGPTSYNEQFF.

The chain links TRBV28 to TRBJ1-2; D gene unclear. The CDR3 is made up of 14 amino acids. The germline V gene has CDR1 MDHEN and CDR2 SYDVKM. The V end was cut by 2 bases, the J end by 8 bases, with 15 bases between. The CDR3 DNA is TGTGCCAGCAGTTTAGACCCTCTCTCGTTCGGCTACACCTTC. Translation: CASSLDPLSFGYTF.

This clonotype was counted only a few times. The rearrangement links TRBV28 to TRBJ2-7; D call uncertain. The V and J ends lost 4 bases and 3 bases respectively, with 10 bases between them. The CDR3 spans 13 residues. CDR1 and CDR2 (germline): MDHEN, SYDVKM. Written as DNA, the CDR3 is TGTGCCAGCAGTTCCGGACGGATCTACGAGCAGTACTTC. Amino acids: CASSSGRIYEQYF.

In regard to this clonotype: This may be a read error: a much more frequent sequence differs by one nucleotide. V is TRBV5-6 and J is TRBJ1-1; D is possibly TRBD1 (5 bases). Trimming took 0 bases from V and 1 from J, leaving 10 bases between them. CDR1 and CDR2 from the germline V gene are SGHDT and YYEEEE. CDR3 length equals 15 residues. The CDR3 sequence is CASSLAMTENTEAFF. The CDR3 nucleotides read TGTGCCAGCAGCTTGGCCATGACAGAGAACACTGAAGCTTTCTTT. Full variable domain (outside the CDR3, taken from reference TRBV5-6 and TRBJ1-1): DAGVTQSPTHLIKTRGQQVTLRCSPKSGHDTVSWYQQALGQGPQFIFQYYEEEERQRGNFPDRFSGHQFPNYSSELNVNALLLGDSALYLCASSLAMTENTEAFFGQGTRLTVV.

This clonotype has ten or more counts. V usage is TRBV7-2 and J usage is TRBJ1-6; TRBD1 is a possible D gene (5 bases). Germline values: CDR1 SGHTA, CDR2 FQGNSA. V shed 10 bases and J shed 2 bases, with 18 bases lying between them. CDR3 size: 16 residues. For the CDR3, the DNA is TGTGCCACCCGCCAAGGGGACCGGGCCTATAATTCACCCCTCCACTTT. Translation gives CATRQGDRAYNSPLHF.

This clonotype was counted a few times. The chain couples TRBV6-6 to TRBJ1-5; D might be TRBD1 (6 bases). Trimming took off 6 bases at V and 6 bases at J, with 15 bases between the two ends. The CDR3 has 14 residues. Germline values: CDR1 MNHNY, CDR2 SVGAGI (reference sequence). The CDR3 DNA sequence: TGTGCCAGCAGCACTACAGGGAAAGGTCAGCCCCAGCATTTT. This sequence encodes CASSTTGKGQPQHF.

This clonotype has ten or more counts. The genes are TRBV28 and TRBJ1-1; D remains ambiguous. Trimming left V 7 bases short and J 0 bases short, with 9 bases between. Germline V lookup: CDR1 MDHEN, CDR2 SYDVKM. There are 13 residues in the CDR3. DNA of the CDR3: TGTGCCAGCATCCAAACTATGAACACTGAAGCTTTCTTT. Its translation: CASIQTMNTEAFF.

This clonotype was seen a handful of times. This chain joins TRBV6-1 and TRBJ1-5; D gene unclear. The V end lost 7 bases, the J end lost 3 bases, and 13 bases lay between the germline ends. CDR3 length: 14 residues. The germline CDR1 and CDR2 sequences are MNHNS and SASEGT. The CDR3 loop is CASKLGGNNQPQHF. The CDR3 DNA sequence: TGTGCCAGCAAGCTGGGAGGGAACAATCAGCCCCAGCATTTT.

The chain carries TRBV4-1 and TRBJ1-2, with D maybe TRBD1 (6 bases). Germline V gene data show CDR1 as MGHRA and CDR2 as YSYEKL. The CDR3 extends over 19 amino acids. Trimming removed 6 bases from V and 5 bases from J, with 31 bases in between. The CDR3 spells CASSRILLSGQQQSYGYTF. Written as DNA, the CDR3 is TGCGCCAGCAGTAGGATTCTGCTCTCAGGACAGCAACAGTCGTATGGCTACACCTTC.

This clonotype has a count of ten or more. The genes are TRBV10-3 and TRBJ2-3, with 13 bases fitting TRBD2. The J segment lost 1 base and the V segment lost 6 bases, leaving 28 bases of the junction unmatched. The CDR3 extends over 24 amino acids. The germline V gene has CDR1 ENHRY and CDR2 SYGVKD. Here the CDR3 DNA reads TGTGCCATCAGGGGATTGTTAGGACAGGCAACGGGACTAGCGGGAAGATCTGGCACAGATACGCAGTATTTT. Translating it yields CAIRGLLGQATGLAGRSGTDTQYF.

V usage is TRBV6-5 and J usage is TRBJ2-7; 7 bases map to TRBD1. This CDR3 is 15 amino acids long. Germline-derived CDR1 and CDR2 are MNHEY and SVGAGI. Trimming took 7 bases from V and 3 from J; bases not matched to a gene: 12. DNA for the CDR3: TGTGCCAGCATTCCTACCCCGGGACAGATCTACGAGCAGTACTTC. Translated, it gives CASIPTPGQIYEQYF.

On this clonotype itself: One base away lies a much larger clone, so this may be a sequencing read error. The V and J genes are TRBV27 and TRBJ1-5, with a weak D call TRBD1 (6 bases). This CDR3 has 15 amino acids. Germline V CDR1 and CDR2: MNHEY, SMNVEV (reference sequence). CDR3 sequence reads: CASSDSPGGNQPHHF. The CDR3 bases are TGTGCCAGCTCGGACAGCCCGGGGGGCAATCAGCCCCATCATTTT.

This clonotype appeared a few times. The rearrangement uses TRBV5-1 and TRBJ2-1, with 8 bases identical to TRBD1. J was trimmed by 7 bases and V by 0 bases; bases with no gene match: 6. The CDR3 totals 15 residues. CDR1 is SGHRS and CDR2 is YFSETQ in the germline V gene. The CDR3 spells CASSLVQGGRNEQFF. The CDR3 DNA reads TGCGCCAGCAGCTTGGTACAGGGGGGAAGGAATGAGCAGTTCTTC.

In this sample, this clonotype turned up a few times. This chain links TRBV29-1 with TRBJ2-7; TRBD1 agrees at 10 bases. With 4 bases clipped from V and 4 bases from J, the junction kept 4 bases outside the gene matches. The CDR3 is 13 residues long. Germline loops: CDR1 SQVTM, CDR2 ANQGSEA. The DNA for the CDR3 is TGCAGCGTTGGTAGGACAGGGGGATACGAGCAGTACTTC. Translation gives CSVGRTGGYEQYF.